The next 26 T cell receptor beta chains were all read from a single sample in a study of T cells after yellow fever vaccination. TCRdb independently ran MiXCR on the 5' RACE reads; one entry per CDR3 protein. The table records hundreds of thousands of distinct CDR3 sequences, under 15% of them present only once. This material consisted of CD4+ T cells sorted from PBMCs, taken 15 days after the yellow fever booster vaccination. These receptors came from a man younger than 35 who received the YFV17D yellow fever vaccine.

This clonotype was seen a handful of times. This sequence joins TRBV18 and TRBJ2-7; 7 bases agree with TRBD1. Germline values: CDR1 KGHSH, CDR2 LQKENI. V lost 3 bases to trimming and J lost 8 bases; unmatched junction nucleotides: 13. This CDR3 spans 15 amino acids. The CDR3 is CASSPDQVTGFKQYF. In DNA form, the CDR3 reads TGTGCCAGCTCACCCGACCAGGTGACAGGGTTCAAGCAGTACTTC.

This clonotype was found a few times. This CDR3 is CASSLVQGSYNEQFF. CDR3 sequence (DNA): TGTGCCAGCAGCTTAGTCCAGGGCTCCTACAATGAGCAGTTCTTC. The rearrangement links TRBV7-9 to TRBJ2-1; tentatively, D is TRBD1 (5 bases). The CDR3 runs 15 residues. Germline-derived CDR1 and CDR2 are SEHNR and FQNEAQ (reference sequence). V was clipped by 1 base and J by 0 bases, with 7 bases between them.

This clonotype has more than one count but fewer than ten. The chain joins TRBV30 to TRBJ1-5, with TRBD1 as a possible D gene (5 bases). The germline V gene encodes CDR1 GTSNPN and CDR2 SVGIG (reference sequence). V was shortened by 1 base and J by 3 bases, with 7 bases between the two germline ends. CDR3 length equals 13 residues. The CDR3 region is CAWSGTFNQPQHF. The CDR3 region has the DNA TGTGCCTGGAGTGGGACATTCAATCAGCCCCAGCATTTT.

There are many counts of this clonotype. The chain recombines TRBV4-2 with TRBJ1-3, with TRBD1 as a possible D gene (5 bases). Trimming shortened V by 1 base and J by 3 bases, and 10 bases separated the two germline ends. The V gene's germline CDR1 is LGHNA and CDR2 YNFKEQ. The CDR3 loop spans 15 amino acids. This CDR3 is CASSQGGVLGNTIYF. The CDR3 DNA sequence: TGTGCCAGCAGCCAAGGAGGGGTGCTTGGAAACACCATATATTTT.

The CDR3 is CAIKGTGGTNSPLHF. The CDR3 DNA reads TGTGCCATCAAAGGGACAGGGGGGACGAATTCACCCCTCCACTTT. The chain couples TRBV10-3 to TRBJ1-6; the match to TRBD1 covers 11 bases. Trimming removed 7 bases from V and 7 bases from J; junction bases left unmatched: 6. The CDR3 has 15 amino acids. CDR1 is ENHRY and CDR2 is SYGVKD in the germline V gene.

The V gene is TRBV5-6, the J gene TRBJ1-6; D is ambiguous. Germline V lookup: CDR1 SGHDT, CDR2 YYEEEE. The CDR3 sequence is 16 residues long. Deletions cut 3 bases from V and 5 bases from J, with 15 bases between. The CDR3 here is CASSYRPRWNNSPLHF. CDR3 sequence (DNA): TGTGCCAGCAGCTATCGACCGAGGTGGAATAATTCACCCCTCCACTTT.

This clonotype was seen a few times. The chain links TRBV20-1 to TRBJ1-6, with D perhaps TRBD1 (5 bases). CDR1 DFQATT and CDR2 SNEGSKA come from the germline V gene (reference sequence). The CDR3 loop spans 15 amino acids. Trimming took off 3 bases at V and 8 bases at J, with 17 bases between the two ends. CDR3 in DNA: TGCAGTGCTAGTAGGTGGCAGGGATATGATTCACCCCTCCACTTT. Translation gives CSASRWQGYDSPLHF.

This clonotype was seen ten or more times. V and J are TRBV20-1 and TRBJ1-3, with 8 bases lining up with TRBD1. Germline CDR1 DFQATT, CDR2 SNEGSKA (reference sequence). V lost 1 base, J lost 8 bases, and 7 bases stayed unmatched. The CDR3 length is 14 residues. The CDR3 region has the DNA TGCAGTGCTAGAGTGGCAGGGGGCAGGGACACCATATATTTT. Residues: CSARVAGGRDTIYF.

The chain recombines TRBV2 with TRBJ2-7; 8 bases agree with TRBD1. The V segment lost 8 bases and the J segment 3 bases; nucleotides outside the gene matches: 3. This CDR3 is 12 amino acids long. Germline CDR1 is SNHLY and CDR2 is FYNNEI. The chain's CDR3 is CASAQGGYEQYF. The CDR3 region has the DNA TGTGCCAGCGCACAGGGGGGCTACGAGCAGTACTTC.

J is TRBJ2-5 and V is TRBV20-1, with TRBD1 as a possible D gene (6 bases). Germline-derived CDR1 and CDR2 are DFQATT and SNEGSKA (reference sequence). The CDR3 extends over 11 amino acids. V lost 4 bases and J 3 bases, leaving 6 bases between the germline ends. DNA for the CDR3: TGCAGTGCTACAGGGGAAGAGACCCAGTACTTC. It is translated as CSATGEETQYF.

This clonotype was seen at least ten times. The chain employs TRBV27 and TRBJ2-7; D is unresolved. V dropped 2 bases and J dropped 1 base, with 6 bases sitting between them. The CDR3 is 13 residues long. Germline V lookup: CDR1 MNHEY, CDR2 SMNVEV (reference sequence). DNA of the CDR3: TGTGCCAGCAGTTTAGGTGGGTCCTACGAGCAGTACTTC. Amino acid sequence: CASSLGGSYEQYF.

This clonotype was detected a few times. This rearrangement joins TRBV25-1 to TRBJ1-5, with 7 bases aligning to TRBD1. J was trimmed by 4 bases and V by 4 bases; bases with no gene match: 10. The CDR3 consists of 16 residues. In germline, CDR1 is MGHDK, CDR2 SYGVNS. CDR3 sequence: CASSGPGQRGNQPQHF. CDR3 bases: TGTGCCAGCAGTGGGCCGGGACAGAGAGGAAATCAGCCCCAGCATTTT.

Only a few counts were recorded for this clonotype. The chain uses TRBV5-1 and TRBJ2-2; no definite D call. CDR3 length: 15 residues. Trimming pared 7 bases from V and 0 bases from J, leaving 13 bases between. The germline CDR1 and CDR2 sequences are SGHRS and YFSETQ. The CDR3 spells CASAPFAANTGELFF. CDR3 DNA sequence: TGCGCCAGCGCTCCTTTCGCAGCGAACACCGGGGAGCTGTTTTTT.

This clonotype has only a few counts. The chain links TRBV12-5 to TRBJ2-3; 10 bases map to TRBD1. Trimming at V came to 9 bases and at J to 4 bases, leaving 4 bases not matched to a gene. This CDR3 has 13 residues. Germline-derived CDR1 and CDR2 are LGHNT and FRNRAP. Here the CDR3 reads CASDRGPADTQYF. The CDR3 DNA reads as TGTGCTAGCGACAGGGGGCCGGCAGATACGCAGTATTTT. Variable domain in full (rest from reference TRBV12-5 and TRBJ2-3): DARVTQTPRHKVTEMGQEVTMRCQPILGHNTVFWYRQTMMQGLELLAYFRNRAPLDDSGMPKDRFSAEMPDATLATLKIQPSEPRDSAVYFCASDRGPADTQYFGPGTRLTVL.

There are many counts of this clonotype. This sequence joins TRBV7-9 and TRBJ2-3; TRBD2 matches at 7 bases. Germline-derived CDR1 and CDR2 are SEHNR and FQNEAQ (reference sequence). J lost 4 bases, V lost 0 bases, and 4 bases had no gene match. The CDR3 consists of 15 residues. In DNA, the CDR3 is TGTGCCAGCAGCTTAGCCACAGCGGGGCCAGATACGCAGTATTTT. Translating it yields CASSLATAGPDTQYF.

This clonotype was counted only a few times. The rearrangement joins TRBV20-1 to TRBJ1-2, with a tentative D call TRBD1 (6 bases). The CDR3 totals 15 residues. Germline V gene data show CDR1 as DFQATT and CDR2 as SNEGSKA (reference sequence). Trimming cost V 0 bases and J 3 bases, with 14 bases left between them. The CDR3 sequence: CSARDPTGGDYGYTF. The CDR3 bases are TGCAGTGCTAGAGATCCAACGGGGGGCGACTATGGCTACACCTTC.

This clonotype was counted between two and nine times. V is TRBV3-1 and J is TRBJ1-1; D might be TRBD1 (6 bases). From germline, CDR1 is LGHDT and CDR2 YNNKEL (reference sequence). V shed 4 bases and J shed 5 bases, with 11 bases lying between them. The CDR3 contains 13 residues. CDR3 nucleotide sequence: TGTGCCAGCAGCCTAAGGGGGAAAACTGAAGCTTTCTTT. Its translation: CASSLRGKTEAFF.

This clonotype has more than one count but fewer than ten. The CDR3 nucleotides read TGTGCCAGCAGTGAACTGCGAGAGACCCAGTACTTC. Translation: CASSELRETQYF. The chain links TRBV6-1 to TRBJ2-5; D gene ambiguous. The CDR3 sequence is 12 residues long. The germline CDR1 and CDR2 sequences are MNHNS and SASEGT. Trimming removed 2 bases from V and 4 bases from J, with 5 bases in between.

This clonotype was seen at least ten times. The V call is TRBV5-1, the J call TRBJ2-2; possible D gene TRBD1, 5 bases. The CDR3 length is 16 residues. In germline, CDR1 is SGHRS, CDR2 YFSETQ. Deletions cut 0 bases from V and 0 bases from J, with 9 bases between. DNA for the CDR3: TGCGCCAGCAGCTTGGTGGGGCTCGCGAACACCGGGGAGCTGTTTTTT. Its translation is CASSLVGLANTGELFF.

This clonotype has more than one count but fewer than ten. The rearrangement uses TRBV6-1 and TRBJ2-1; TRBD2 agrees at 7 bases. Germline V gene data show CDR1 as MNHNS and CDR2 as SASEGT. The CDR3 totals 13 residues. V dropped 8 bases and J dropped 2; count of bases not matched to a gene: 3. DNA for the CDR3: TGTGCCAGCCGGGAGGCGGCCTACAATGAGCAGTTCTTC. It codes for CASREAAYNEQFF.

The rearrangement joins TRBV14 to TRBJ1-1; D gene uncertain. Germline V gives CDR1 SGHDN, CDR2 FVKESK. Trimming left V 6 bases short and J 6 bases short, with 11 bases between. This CDR3 is 12 amino acids long. This CDR3 reads CASSPIGAEAFF. CDR3 bases: TGTGCCAGCAGTCCTATTGGGGCTGAAGCTTTCTTT. The full variable domain, with the rest looked up from reference TRBV14 and TRBJ1-1, is EAGVTQFPSHSVIEKGQTVTLRCDPISGHDNLYWYRRVMGKEIKFLLHFVKESKQDESGMPNNRFLAERTGGTYSTLKVQPAELEDSGVYFCASSPIGAEAFFGQGTRLTVV.

This clonotype was counted only a few times. The chain joins TRBV6-5 to TRBJ2-5; D might be TRBD2 (6 bases). The CDR3 is 13 amino acids. CDR1 and CDR2 from the germline V gene are MNHEY and SVGAGI. The ends were cut back, 1 base at V and 6 bases at J, with 9 bases in the middle. The CDR3, as DNA: TGTGCCAGCAGTTACTACAGCGGGCAGACCCAGTACTTC. Encoded protein: CASSYYSGQTQYF.

This clonotype was seen more than once but under ten times. The chain links TRBV7-2 to TRBJ1-6; D is unclear. Germline V CDR1 and CDR2: SGHTA, FQGNSA. V was trimmed by 3 bases and J by 7 bases, leaving 7 bases between them. The length of the CDR3 is 13 residues. The CDR3 reads CASSFEPNSPLHF. CDR3 DNA sequence: TGTGCCAGCAGCTTCGAGCCCAATTCACCCCTCCACTTT. The whole variable domain, filled in from reference TRBV7-2 and TRBJ1-6, reads GAGVSQSPSNKVTEKGKDVELRCDPISGHTALYWYRQSLGQGLEFLIYFQGNSAPDKSGLPSDRFSAERTGGSVSTLTIQRTQQEDSAVYLCASSFEPNSPLHFGNGTRLTVT.

The sample holds a few counts of this clonotype. The chain carries TRBV4-3 and TRBJ1-2, with TRBD1 as a possible D gene (5 bases). Germline CDR1 reads LGHNA; CDR2 reads YSLEER. Trimming cost V 1 base and J 4 bases, with 16 bases left between them. CDR3 size: 16 residues. CDR3 bases: TGCGCCAGCAGCCAAGTTTGGGGCATAGTCGCCTATGGCTACACCTTC. Translated: CASSQVWGIVAYGYTF.

The CDR3 DNA reads as TGTGCCAGCAGTTACGGGGGAACTAGCACAGATACGCAGTATTTT. Its translation: CASSYGGTSTDTQYF. The J gene is TRBJ2-3, the V gene TRBV6-2 or TRBV6-3; tentatively, D is TRBD1 or TRBD2 (5 bases each). The CDR3 length is 15 residues. Trimming cost V 2 bases and J 0 bases, with 9 bases left between them. Germline-derived CDR1 and CDR2 are MNHEY and SVGEGT.

This clonotype was counted a few times. V usage is TRBV20-1 and J usage is TRBJ2-5, with unresolved D. CDR3 length: 15 residues. V was clipped by 3 bases and J by 5 bases, with 19 bases between them. CDR1 is DFQATT, CDR2 SNEGSKA, per germline (reference sequence). For the CDR3, the DNA is TGCAGTGCTAGCTCCCAGGAGCCGCCGACCGAGACCCAGTACTTC. Encoded protein: CSASSQEPPTETQYF.